One sample yielded the 19 T cell receptor beta chains listed below, sequenced in a study of blood T cells in healthy people across ages. Using a J-beta primer mix together with a sample-barcoded 5' primer, a second PCR was run for roughly 6 to 12 cycles. MiXCR, run by TCRdb on the 5' RACE reads, gives a single entry per CDR3 protein. The sample includes around 1,100,000 distinct CDR3 sequences, around two fifths of them seen just once. Sequencing was carried out using blood. These receptors were obtained from a man younger than 35 in good health.

The chain has TRBV5-4 and TRBJ2-3; D perhaps matches TRBD1 (5 bases). Deletions cut 6 bases from V and 2 bases from J, with 13 bases between. The germline V gene encodes CDR1 SGHNT and CDR2 YYREEE (reference sequence). The CDR3 length is 14 residues. In DNA form, the CDR3 reads TGTGCCAGCACCCCCCAAGGGGACACAGATACGCAGTATTTT. This translates into CASTPQGDTDTQYF.

This clonotype was seen many times. V usage is TRBV29-1 and J usage is TRBJ1-5; TRBD1 is a possible D gene (6 bases). The CDR3 loop spans 13 amino acids. Germline V gene lookup returns CDR1 SQVTM and CDR2 ANQGSEA. Trimming removed 6 bases from V and 6 bases from J, with 15 bases in between. The CDR3 region is CSVLPGVGQPQHF. The CDR3, as DNA: TGCAGCGTACTTCCAGGGGTCGGTCAGCCCCAGCATTTT.

The chain joins TRBV7-9 to TRBJ2-4; 8 bases line up with TRBD1. The V and J ends lost 7 bases and 6 bases, in that order; junction bases with no gene match: 8. CDR1 and CDR2 from the germline V gene are SEHNR and FQNEAQ (reference sequence). This CDR3 has 14 residues. The CDR3 DNA reads as TGTGCCAGCAACCCCGATGGACAGGGAAACATTCAGTACTTC. This codes for CASNPDGQGNIQYF.

In this sample, this clonotype turned up a few times. The gene calls are TRBV3-1 and TRBJ1-2; D is perhaps TRBD1 (6 bases). CDR1 LGHDT and CDR2 YNNKEL come from the germline V gene (reference sequence). The CDR3 totals 16 residues. V lost 6 bases to trimming and J lost 4 bases, with 21 bases between them. CDR3 nucleotide sequence: TGTGCCAGCAGTCAAACTTGGGGGCTCAAGGGCTATGGCTACACCTTC. It yields the protein CASSQTWGLKGYGYTF.

The V gene is TRBV5-5, the J gene TRBJ2-6; 7 nucleotides match TRBD1. The trim removed 0 bases at V and 2 bases at J, leaving 2 bases unmatched. Germline V gene data show CDR1 as SGHKS and CDR2 as YYEKEE (reference sequence). CDR3 length: 16 residues. CDR3 sequence (DNA): TGTGCCAGCAGCTTGGCCGGGACAGCTGGGGCCAACGTCCTGACTTTC. Its protein product is CASSLAGTAGANVLTF. Complete variable domain (other parts from reference TRBV5-5 and TRBJ2-6): DAGVTQSPTHLIKTRGQQVTLRCSPISGHKSVSWYQQVLGQGPQFIFQYYEKEERGRGNFPDRFSARQFPNYSSELNVNALLLGDSALYLCASSLAGTAGANVLTFGAGSRLTVL.

The chain recombines TRBV9 with TRBJ2-4; 8 bases match TRBD2. The germline V gene has CDR1 SGDLS and CDR2 YYNGEE. The V segment lost 0 bases and the J segment 12 bases; nucleotides outside the gene matches: 17. The CDR3 extends over 17 amino acids. In DNA, the CDR3 is TGTGCCAGCAGCGTAGCTCATAGCGGGGCGCCCGGTTTTCCTCAGTACTTC. It translates to CASSVAHSGAPGFPQYF.

The table lists this clonotype with a few counts. The chain recombines TRBV6-6 with TRBJ1-2, with TRBD1 as a possible D gene (6 bases). Trimming took off 2 bases at V and 8 bases at J, with 15 bases between the two ends. The germline V gene encodes CDR1 MNHNY and CDR2 SVGAGI (reference sequence). The CDR3 is 14 residues long. The CDR3 loop reads CASSYGTKREGYTF. The CDR3 DNA sequence: TGTGCCAGCAGTTACGGGACAAAAAGGGAAGGCTACACCTTC.

This chain links TRBV10-3 with TRBJ1-1, with TRBD1 as a possible D gene (5 bases). Germline values: CDR1 ENHRY, CDR2 SYGVKD. V was pared by 2 bases and J by 1 base, with 20 bases between. This CDR3 has 18 residues. CDR3 coding DNA: TGTGCCATCAGTGAGAGACTGGGCAGGGTAGCGAGGAACACTGAAGCTTTCTTT. This sequence encodes CAISERLGRVARNTEAFF.

The chain employs TRBV6-2 or TRBV6-3 and TRBJ1-5; TRBD1 matches 8 bases. This CDR3 is built from 15 residues. Per the germline V gene, CDR1 is MNHEY and CDR2 is SVGEGT. V shed 2 bases and J 3 bases; nucleotides not matched to a gene: 3. The DNA for the CDR3 is TGTGCCAGCAGTTACGACAGGGGAGACAATCAGCCCCAGCATTTT. It encodes CASSYDRGDNQPQHF.

The chain couples TRBV20-1 to TRBJ2-7; the D call may be TRBD1 or TRBD2 (5 bases each). V lost 6 bases, J lost 3 bases, and 12 bases lay in between. Germline-derived CDR1 and CDR2 are DFQATT and SNEGSKA (reference sequence). This CDR3 comprises 12 residues. CDR3 sequence: CSARDAGYEQYF. The DNA for the CDR3 is TGCAGTGCCCGGGACGCAGGCTACGAGCAGTACTTC.

This clonotype was detected a few times. The chain employs TRBV27 and TRBJ1-5; 7 nucleotides match TRBD1. The CDR3 has 15 amino acids. Germline-derived CDR1 and CDR2 are MNHEY and SMNVEV (reference sequence). V trimming: 2 bases; J trimming: 3 bases; junction bases outside the gene matches: 4. In DNA, the CDR3 is TGTGCCAGCAGTTTACGGGACAGTTCCAATCAGCCCCAGCATTTT. It codes for CASSLRDSSNQPQHF.

Comments on this clonotype: The junction does not match germline at one end; this may be a read error. V gene TRBV20-1 combines with J gene TRBJ2-5; D is ambiguous. The CDR3 is 12 residues long. CDR1 DFQATT and CDR2 SNEGSKA come from the germline V gene (reference sequence). The CDR3 protein is CSAGPSQETRYF. The CDR3, as DNA: TGCAGTGCTGGGCCCTCCCAAGAGACCCGGTACTTC.

V gene TRBV27 combines with J gene TRBJ2-5; D unclear. The CDR3 has 14 residues. CDR1 MNHEY and CDR2 SMNVEV come from the germline V gene (reference sequence). Trimming shortened V by 2 bases and J by 2 bases, and 9 bases separated the two germline ends. The CDR3 sequence is CASSLGMGQETQYF. CDR3 nucleotides: TGTGCCAGCAGTTTAGGAATGGGGCAAGAGACCCAGTACTTC.

The chain carries TRBV7-2 and TRBJ2-7; D call uncertain. The V gene's germline CDR1 is SGHTA and CDR2 FQGNSA. CDR3 length: 14 amino acids. V lost 3 bases and J 0 bases, leaving 9 bases between the germline ends. This chain's CDR3 is CASSLRKISYEQYF. DNA for the CDR3: TGTGCCAGCAGCTTGCGTAAGATCTCCTACGAGCAGTACTTC.

The V gene is TRBV10-3, the J gene TRBJ2-3; D gene ambiguous. CDR3 length: 14 residues. V was cut by 6 bases and J by 3 bases, with 13 bases left in between. Per the germline V gene, CDR1 is ENHRY and CDR2 is SYGVKD. CDR3 bases: TGTGCCATCAGAGGACGGGTCAGAACAGATACGCAGTATTTT. Translation gives CAIRGRVRTDTQYF.

Only one count was recorded for this clonotype. The junction differs from germline at one of its ends, possibly a read error. This chain uses TRBV4-3 with TRBJ2-2, with D possibly matching TRBD1 (6 bases). The CDR3 is 17 residues long. CDR1 is LGHNA and CDR2 is YSLEER in the germline V gene. CDR3: CTSSQDPQGINTGELFF. The CDR3 DNA reads as TGCACCAGCAGCCAAGATCCTCAGGGGATTAACACCGGGGAGCTGTTTTTT.

The gene calls are TRBV7-2 and TRBJ1-1; unclear D gene. The germline gives CDR1 SGHTA, CDR2 FQGNSA. The CDR3 runs 15 residues. Trimming removed 2 bases at V and 5 bases at J, with 15 bases between. CDR3: CASSLSVGSVTEAFF. CDR3 nucleotides: TGTGCCAGCAGCTTAAGCGTGGGATCGGTAACTGAAGCTTTCTTT.

This clonotype was recorded a few times. The chain carries TRBV12-5 and TRBJ2-7; 9 bases agree with TRBD2. The germline CDR1 and CDR2 sequences are LGHNT and FRNRAP. The CDR3 is 19 residues long. The trim removed 1 base at V and 0 bases at J, leaving 13 bases unmatched. The CDR3 region is CASGLARSGGFESSYEQYF. DNA for the CDR3: TGTGCTAGTGGTTTGGCCCGGAGCGGGGGGTTTGAGAGCTCCTACGAGCAGTACTTC.

This clonotype was seen only once. The V gene is TRBV4-1, the J gene TRBJ1-1, with D maybe TRBD1 (5 bases). With 1 base removed from V and 11 bases from J, the gap between germline ends came to 14 bases. Germline V gives CDR1 MGHRA, CDR2 YSYEKL. CDR3 size: 13 residues. The CDR3 loop reads CASSQGWEGVAFF. As DNA, the CDR3 is TGCGCCAGCAGCCAAGGTTGGGAAGGGGTCGCTTTCTTT.